This TCR beta chain was obtained from a study of OX40 agonist ivuxolimab in advanced cancers. Study-wide results and limits: Antigen specificity was not determined for the expanded peripheral T cells.

TCRdb keeps only in-frame clones here, not all; method: immunoSEQ multiplex PCR. The table lists approximately 45,000 clones, approximately 80% of them singletons. This clone was observed a handful of times. Antigen specificity is unknown. The input for sequencing was CD4+ or CD8+ T cells sorted from blood, taken in a trial of the OX40 agonist ivuxolimab. This TCR was sampled from an adult with an advanced solid tumor such as melanoma, head and neck, liver or kidney cancer.

Here the CDR3 reads CASSHRDSSGNTIYF. The DNA of the CDR3 is TGCGCCAGCAGCCACCGGGACAGCTCTGGAAACACCATATATTTT. The chain couples TRBV4-1 to TRBJ1-3; TRBD1 matches at 7 bases. Trimming cost V 3 bases and J 0 bases; bases outside gene matches: 2. CDR1 is MGHRA, CDR2 YSYEKL, per germline. The CDR3 runs to 15 residues.